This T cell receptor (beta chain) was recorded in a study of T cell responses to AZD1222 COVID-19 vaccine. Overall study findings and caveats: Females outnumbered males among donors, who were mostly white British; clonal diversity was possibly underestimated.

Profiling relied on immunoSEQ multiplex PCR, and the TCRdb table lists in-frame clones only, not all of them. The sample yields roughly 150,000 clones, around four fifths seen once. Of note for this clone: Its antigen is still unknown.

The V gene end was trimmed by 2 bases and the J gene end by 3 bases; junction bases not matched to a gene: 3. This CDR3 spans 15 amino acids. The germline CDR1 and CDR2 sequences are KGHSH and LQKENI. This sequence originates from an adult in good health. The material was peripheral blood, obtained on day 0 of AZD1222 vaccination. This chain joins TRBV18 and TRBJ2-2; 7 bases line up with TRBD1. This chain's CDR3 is CASSPETGYTGELFF. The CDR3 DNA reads TGTGCCAGCTCACCAGAGACAGGGTACACCGGGGAGCTGTTTTTT.